The TCR beta chain described here comes from a study of blood T cell repertoires in COVID-19. Looking at the study overall: Acute and convalescent COVID-19 specimens originated in the United States, Italy and Spain. T cells, B-cell-depleted T cells, or PBMCs supplied cDNA or gDNA.

Source study methods: Amplification of reference gene primers was used by the study to estimate nucleated cell counts. TCRdb's table, derived via immunoSEQ multiplex PCR, lists solely in-frame clones and lacks some. V, J and clone size are taken as reported in that table, and D and trimming were inferred from the DNA itself. The top ten hold approximately 9.9% of the sample, which has approximately 260,000 clones, approximately 83% seen once. This CDR3 comprises 14 residues. CDR1 is SNHLY, CDR2 FYNNEI, per germline. Trimming stripped 10 bases from V and 2 bases from J, with 14 bases between. The receptor was isolated from a woman aged 70-85 years with acute or convalescent COVID-19. V and J are TRBV2 and TRBJ2-2, with D possibly matching TRBD2 (6 bases). Sequencing used peripheral blood. CDR3 nucleotide sequence: TGTGCCACCCTCCGACTAGAAAACACCGGGGAGCTGTTTTTT. It specifies CATLRLENTGELFF.